In this sample, the clone carrying this TCR beta chain turned up a few times. This CDR3 region has 14 residues. Germline V gene data show CDR1 as MNHEY and CDR2 as SVGEGT. Trimming cost V 2 bases and J 3 bases; bases outside gene matches: 3. For TCR beta, libraries came from iRepertoire HTBI primers and Arm-PCR of CDR3 regions. TCRdb itself ran the multiplex PCR reads through MiXCR, one entry per CDR3 protein. The sample records approximately 210,000 distinct CDR3 sequences, about 16% being singletons. The time point: newly diagnosed GD, antithyroid drugs for less than 3 months. Extracted RNA from PBMCs served as the source of the TCR library. Guidelines of the American Thyroid Association were used to diagnose Graves' disease. The sample comes from a study of regulatory T cells in long-lasting Graves disease. Study-level background: Antithyroid drugs had been given to newly diagnosed Graves' patients for under 3 months.

The chain has TRBV6-2 or TRBV6-3 and TRBJ2-7, with 8 bases aligning to TRBD1. The receptor comes from a female donor with Graves disease. The sample in question was peripheral blood mononuclear cells (PBMCs), obtained at new diagnosis, from a patient treated with antithyroid drugs. The CDR3 region is CASSYHGQGYEQYF. In DNA, the CDR3 is TGTGCCAGCAGTTACCACGGACAGGGCTACGAGCAGTACTTC.